Detailed here is one T cell receptor (beta chain). Its matching antigen is unknown. These data are taken from a study of cytomegalovirus exposure and HLA in healthy donors. Study-wide results and limits: The likely explanation for a cluster of highly shared sequence variants was sequencing artifact. Among CMV-associated TCR beta chains, most appeared HLA-restricted in a later analysis.

The PCR employed 60 Vbeta primers together with 13 Jbeta primers. Assay used: immunoSEQ multiplex PCR; TCRdb lists only in-frame clones, some missing. The sample has about 160,000 clones, about 64% seen once; the top ten hold about 1.3%. Germline trimming cut 5 bases from V and 7 bases from J; bases unmatched to any gene: 17. The CDR3 contains 16 residues. Per germline, CDR1 SQVTM and CDR2 ANQGSEA. The chain carries TRBV29-1 and TRBJ1-1; TRBD1 agrees at 9 bases. Sequenced: PBMCs. This TCR derives from a man aged 45-60 years in good health and CMV-seronegative. The CDR3 nucleotides are TGCAGCGTTTGGAACAGGGGGCTCCAAAAAAGGGGTGAAGCTTTCTTT. This gives the protein CSVWNRGLQKRGEAFF.